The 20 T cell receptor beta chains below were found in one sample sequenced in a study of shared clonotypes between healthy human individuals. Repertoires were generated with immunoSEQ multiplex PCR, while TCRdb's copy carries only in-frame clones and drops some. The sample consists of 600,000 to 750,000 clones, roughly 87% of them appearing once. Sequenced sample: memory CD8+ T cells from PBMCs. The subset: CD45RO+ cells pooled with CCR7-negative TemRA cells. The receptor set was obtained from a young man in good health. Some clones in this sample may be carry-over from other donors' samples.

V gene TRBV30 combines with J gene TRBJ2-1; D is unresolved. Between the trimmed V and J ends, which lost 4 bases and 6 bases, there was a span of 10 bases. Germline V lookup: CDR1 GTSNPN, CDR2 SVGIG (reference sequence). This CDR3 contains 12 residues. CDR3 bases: TGTGCCTGGAATCCCCTGGGCAATGAGCAGTTCTTC. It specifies CAWNPLGNEQFF.

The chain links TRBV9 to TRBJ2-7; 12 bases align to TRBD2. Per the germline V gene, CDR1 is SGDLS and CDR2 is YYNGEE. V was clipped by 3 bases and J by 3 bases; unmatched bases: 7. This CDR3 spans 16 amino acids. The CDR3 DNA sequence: TGTGCCAGCAGCGGGGGACTAGCGGGTTATATCTACGAGCAGTACTTC. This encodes CASSGGLAGYIYEQYF.

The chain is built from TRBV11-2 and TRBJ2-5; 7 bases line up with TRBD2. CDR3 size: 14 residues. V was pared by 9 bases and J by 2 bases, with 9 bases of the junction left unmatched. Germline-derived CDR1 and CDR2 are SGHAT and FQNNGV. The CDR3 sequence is CASRNSGQQETQYF. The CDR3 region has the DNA TGTGCCAGTCGAAATAGCGGGCAGCAAGAGACCCAGTACTTC. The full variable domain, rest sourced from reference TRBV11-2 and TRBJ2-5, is EAGVAQSPRYKIIEKRQSVAFWCNPISGHATLYWYQQILGQGPKLLIQFQNNGVVDDSQLPKDRFSAERLKGVDSTLKIQPAKLEDSAVYLCASRNSGQQETQYFGPGTRLLVL.

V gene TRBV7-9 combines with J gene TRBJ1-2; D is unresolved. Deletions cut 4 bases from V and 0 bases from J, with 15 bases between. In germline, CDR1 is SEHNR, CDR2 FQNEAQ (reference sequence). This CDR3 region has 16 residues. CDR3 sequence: CASSSTSGEPNYGYTF. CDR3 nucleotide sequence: TGTGCCAGCAGCTCCACCTCCGGGGAACCTAACTATGGCTACACCTTC.

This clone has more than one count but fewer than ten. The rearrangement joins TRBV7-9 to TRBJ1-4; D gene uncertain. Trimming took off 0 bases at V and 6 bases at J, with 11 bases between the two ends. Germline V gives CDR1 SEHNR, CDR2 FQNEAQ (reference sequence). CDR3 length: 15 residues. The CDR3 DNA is TGTGCCAGCAGCTTAGCAGGGAAATCGTATGAAAAACTGTTTTTT. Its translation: CASSLAGKSYEKLFF. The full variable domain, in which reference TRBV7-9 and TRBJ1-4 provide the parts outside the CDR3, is DTGVSQNPRHKITKRGQNVTFRCDPISEHNRLYWYRQTLGQGPEFLTYFQNEAQLEKSRLLSDRFSAERPKGSFSTLEIQRTEQGDSAMYLCASSLAGKSYEKLFFGSGTQLSVL.

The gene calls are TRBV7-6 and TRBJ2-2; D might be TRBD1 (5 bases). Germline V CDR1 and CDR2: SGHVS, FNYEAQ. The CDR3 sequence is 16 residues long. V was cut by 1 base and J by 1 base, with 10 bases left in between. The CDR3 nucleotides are TGTGCCAGCAGCTTAGAAGCCAGGGTGAACACCGGGGAGCTGTTTTTT. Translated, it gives CASSLEARVNTGELFF.

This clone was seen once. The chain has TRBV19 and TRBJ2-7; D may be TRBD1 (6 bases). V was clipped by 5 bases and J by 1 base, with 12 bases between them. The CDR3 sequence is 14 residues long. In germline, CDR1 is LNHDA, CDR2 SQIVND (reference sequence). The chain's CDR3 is CASSPRTASYEQYF. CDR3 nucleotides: TGTGCCAGTAGTCCACGGACAGCTTCCTACGAGCAGTACTTC.

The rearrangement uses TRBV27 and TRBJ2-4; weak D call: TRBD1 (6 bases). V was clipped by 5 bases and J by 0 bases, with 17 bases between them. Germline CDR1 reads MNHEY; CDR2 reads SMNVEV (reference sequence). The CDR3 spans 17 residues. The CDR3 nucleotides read TGTGCCAGCAGTGCGGACAGAATACTCCTAGCCAAAAACATTCAGTACTTC. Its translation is CASSADRILLAKNIQYF.

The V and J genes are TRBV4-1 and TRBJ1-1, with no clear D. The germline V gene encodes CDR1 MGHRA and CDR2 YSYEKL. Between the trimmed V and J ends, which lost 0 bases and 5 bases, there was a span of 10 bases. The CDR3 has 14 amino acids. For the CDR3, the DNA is TGCGCCAGCAGCCAAGAGGAAGGGTATACTGAAGCTTTCTTT. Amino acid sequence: CASSQEEGYTEAFF.

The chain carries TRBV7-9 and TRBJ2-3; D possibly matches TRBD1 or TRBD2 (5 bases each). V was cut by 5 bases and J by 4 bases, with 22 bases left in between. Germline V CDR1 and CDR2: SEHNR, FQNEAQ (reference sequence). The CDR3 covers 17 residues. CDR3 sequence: CASSIPFGERGADTQYF. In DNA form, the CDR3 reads TGTGCCAGCAGCATCCCCTTTGGGGAGAGAGGGGCAGATACGCAGTATTTT.

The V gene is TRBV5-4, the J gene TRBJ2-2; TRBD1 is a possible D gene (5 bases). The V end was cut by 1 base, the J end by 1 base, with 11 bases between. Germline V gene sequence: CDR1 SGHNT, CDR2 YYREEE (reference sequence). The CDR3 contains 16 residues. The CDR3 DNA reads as TGTGCCAGCAGCTTGACAGGACAAGTGAACACCGGGGAGCTGTTTTTT. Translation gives CASSLTGQVNTGELFF.

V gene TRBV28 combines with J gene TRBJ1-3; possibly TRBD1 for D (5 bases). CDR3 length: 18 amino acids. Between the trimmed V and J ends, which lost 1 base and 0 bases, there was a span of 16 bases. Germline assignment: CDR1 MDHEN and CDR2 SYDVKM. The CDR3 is CASSLSWEDTYSGNTIYF. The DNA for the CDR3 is TGTGCCAGCAGTTTATCGTGGGAGGACACCTACTCTGGAAACACCATATATTTT.

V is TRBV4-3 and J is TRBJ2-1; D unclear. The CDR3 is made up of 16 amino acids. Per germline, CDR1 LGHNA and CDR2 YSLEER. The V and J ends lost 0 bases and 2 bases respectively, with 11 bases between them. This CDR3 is CASSQDRRRPYNEQFF. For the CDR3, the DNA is TGCGCCAGCAGCCAAGACCGGCGGAGACCCTACAATGAGCAGTTCTTC.

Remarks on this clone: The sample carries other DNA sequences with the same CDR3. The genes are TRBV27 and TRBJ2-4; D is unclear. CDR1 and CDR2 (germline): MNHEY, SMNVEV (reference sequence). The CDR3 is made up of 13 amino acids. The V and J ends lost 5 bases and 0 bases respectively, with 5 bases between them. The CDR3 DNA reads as TGTGCCAGCAGTCCCTTAGCCAAAAACATTCAGTACTTC. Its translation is CASSPLAKNIQYF.

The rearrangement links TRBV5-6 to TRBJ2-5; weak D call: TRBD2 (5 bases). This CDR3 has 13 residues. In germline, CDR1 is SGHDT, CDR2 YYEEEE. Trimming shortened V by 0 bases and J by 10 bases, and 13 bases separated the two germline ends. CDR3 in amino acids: CASSLGPGVVQYF. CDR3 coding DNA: TGTGCCAGCAGCTTGGGACCCGGGGTCGTCCAGTACTTC.

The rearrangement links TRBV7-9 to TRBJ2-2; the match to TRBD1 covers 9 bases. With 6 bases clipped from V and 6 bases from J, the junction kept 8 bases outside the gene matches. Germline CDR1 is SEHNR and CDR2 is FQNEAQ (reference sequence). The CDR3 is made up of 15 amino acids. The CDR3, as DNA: TGTGCCAGCAGTCAGACAGGGGACAGGGCCGGGGAGCTGTTTTTT. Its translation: CASSQTGDRAGELFF.

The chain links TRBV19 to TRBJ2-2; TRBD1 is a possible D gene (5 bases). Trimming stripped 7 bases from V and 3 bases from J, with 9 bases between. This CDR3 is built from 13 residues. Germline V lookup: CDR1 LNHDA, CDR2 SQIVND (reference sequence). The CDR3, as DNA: TGTGCCAGTACCAGCAGGGACACCGGGGAGCTGTTTTTT. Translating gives CASTSRDTGELFF.

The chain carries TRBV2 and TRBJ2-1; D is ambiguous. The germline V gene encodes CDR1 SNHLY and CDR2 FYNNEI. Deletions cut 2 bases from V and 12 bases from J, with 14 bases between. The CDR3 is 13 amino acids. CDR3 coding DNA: TGTGCCAGCAGTGAAAGGCGAGGCTTTGTGCAGTTCTTC. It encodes CASSERRGFVQFF. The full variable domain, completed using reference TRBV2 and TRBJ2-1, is EPEVTQTPSHQVTQMGQEVILRCVPISNHLYFYWYRQILGQKVEFLVSFYNNEISEKSEIFDDQFSVERPDGSNFTLKIRSTKLEDSAMYFCASSERRGFVQFFGPGTRLTVL.

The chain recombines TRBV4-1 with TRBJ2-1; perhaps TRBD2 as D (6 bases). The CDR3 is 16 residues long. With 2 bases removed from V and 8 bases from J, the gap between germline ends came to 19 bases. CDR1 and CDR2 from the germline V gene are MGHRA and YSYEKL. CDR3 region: CASSQPGGYIVDEQFF. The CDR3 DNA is TGCGCCAGCAGCCAACCCGGAGGGTACATCGTGGATGAGCAGTTCTTC.

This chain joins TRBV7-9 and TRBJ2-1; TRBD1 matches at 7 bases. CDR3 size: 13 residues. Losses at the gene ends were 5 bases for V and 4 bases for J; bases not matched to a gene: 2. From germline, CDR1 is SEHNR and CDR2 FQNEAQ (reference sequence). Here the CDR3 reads CASSPGQYNEQFF. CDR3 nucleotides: TGTGCCAGCAGCCCGGGACAGTACAATGAGCAGTTCTTC.